This T cell receptor beta chain was captured in a study of T cells in tumors after PD-1 blockade. Study in general: Patients had no prior checkpoint blockade, systemic immunosuppressants, or anti-cancer therapy within 4 weeks. Mean per blood sample: 113,528 templates (about 24,000-290,000), some 36,000 unique clonotypes. Patients received pembrolizumab 200 mg every 3 weeks or cemiplimab 350 mg every 2 weeks. Study observations and caveats: About 41% of tumor TCR clonotypes were also found in blood.

As regards this clone: No antigen is known for it.

Some clones are missing from TCRdb's copy, which holds only in-frame ones; the method was immunoSEQ multiplex PCR. In the table there are under 75,000 clones, approximately 74% of which are singletons. V gave up 1 base and J gave up 0 bases, with 8 bases separating them. CDR1 SGHDT and CDR2 YYEEEE come from the germline V gene. The CDR3 runs to 15 residues. The chain combines TRBV5-6 with TRBJ2-1; D is undetermined. The starting material was PBMCs, obtained after anti-PD-1 treatment. The clonotype originates from a human donor with basal cell carcinoma. The CDR3 bases are TGTGCCAGCAGCTTGCAGGCCAGCTCCTACAATGAGCAGTTCTTC. Translation: CASSLQASSYNEQFF.